This TCR beta chain was sequenced during a study of ipilimumab plus nivolumab after autologous stem cell transplantation. This clone was counted between two and nine times. CDR3 size: 11 residues. Germline CDR1 reads MNHNY; CDR2 reads SVGAGI (reference sequence). The V gene lost 5 bases and the J gene lost 14 bases, with 15 bases spanning the gap. The data were produced by immunoSEQ multiplex PCR, yet TCRdb's version contains in-frame clones alone and is incomplete. Found here are over 8,500 clones, about 67% of them singletons; the top ten hold about 15%. Sequencing used PBMCs, obtained in a trial of ipilimumab plus nivolumab as post-transplant consolidation. V is TRBV6-6 and J is TRBJ1-2; tentative D call: TRBD1 (6 bases). The sequence was collected from a female donor with multiple myeloma. The CDR3 is CASSTGPLGTF. In DNA form, the CDR3 reads TGTGCCAGCAGTACAGGGCCCCTGGGGACCTTC.